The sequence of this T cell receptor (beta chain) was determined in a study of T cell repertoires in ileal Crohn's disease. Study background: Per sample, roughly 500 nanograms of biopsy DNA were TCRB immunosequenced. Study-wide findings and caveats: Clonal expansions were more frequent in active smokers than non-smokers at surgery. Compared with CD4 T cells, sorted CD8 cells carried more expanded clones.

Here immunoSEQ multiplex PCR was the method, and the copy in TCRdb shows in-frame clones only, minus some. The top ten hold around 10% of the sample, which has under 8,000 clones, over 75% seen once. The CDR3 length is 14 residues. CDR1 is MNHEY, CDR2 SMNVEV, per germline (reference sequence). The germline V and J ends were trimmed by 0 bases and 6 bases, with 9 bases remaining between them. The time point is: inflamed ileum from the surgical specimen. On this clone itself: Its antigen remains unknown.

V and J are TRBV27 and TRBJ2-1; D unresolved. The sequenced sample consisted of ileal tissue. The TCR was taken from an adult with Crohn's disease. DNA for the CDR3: TGTGCCAGCAGTTTATCCGGCAGGTTCAATGAGCAGTTCTTC. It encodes CASSLSGRFNEQFF.